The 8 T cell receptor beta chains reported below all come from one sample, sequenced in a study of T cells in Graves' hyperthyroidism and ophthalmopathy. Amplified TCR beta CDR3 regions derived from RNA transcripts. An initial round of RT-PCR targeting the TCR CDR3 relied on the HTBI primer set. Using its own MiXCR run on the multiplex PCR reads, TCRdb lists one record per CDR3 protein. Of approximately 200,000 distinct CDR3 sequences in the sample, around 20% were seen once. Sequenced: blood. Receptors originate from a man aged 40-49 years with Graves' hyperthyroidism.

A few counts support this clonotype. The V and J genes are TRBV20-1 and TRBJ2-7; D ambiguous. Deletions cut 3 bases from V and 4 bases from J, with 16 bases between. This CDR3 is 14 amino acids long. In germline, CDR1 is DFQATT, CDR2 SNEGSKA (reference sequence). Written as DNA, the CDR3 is TGCAGTGCTAGCTCGGAGATGATAACTTACGAGCAGTACTTC. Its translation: CSASSEMITYEQYF.

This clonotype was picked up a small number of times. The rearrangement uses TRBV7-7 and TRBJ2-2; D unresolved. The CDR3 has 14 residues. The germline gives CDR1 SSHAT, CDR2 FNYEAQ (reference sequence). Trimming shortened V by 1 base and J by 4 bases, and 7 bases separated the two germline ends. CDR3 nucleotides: TGTGCCAGCAGCTTAGAATTTGGCACCGGGGAGCTGTTTTTT. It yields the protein CASSLEFGTGELFF.

The DNA of the CDR3 is TGTGCCAGCAGTACCCGCCAGCGCGGGGGGGAATACAATGAGCAGTTCTTC. This encodes CASSTRQRGGEYNEQFF. The V gene is TRBV6-1, the J gene TRBJ2-1; TRBD2 matches at 9 bases. V lost 5 bases and J lost 4; bases outside the gene matches: 12. The CDR3 length is 17 residues. CDR1 MNHNS and CDR2 SASEGT come from the germline V gene.

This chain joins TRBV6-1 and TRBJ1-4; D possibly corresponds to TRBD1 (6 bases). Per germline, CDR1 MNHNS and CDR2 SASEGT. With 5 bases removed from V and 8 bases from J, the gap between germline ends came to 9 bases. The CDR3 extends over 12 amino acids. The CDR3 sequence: CASSPQGEKLFF. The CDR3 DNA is TGTGCCAGCAGTCCACAGGGCGAAAAACTGTTTTTT.

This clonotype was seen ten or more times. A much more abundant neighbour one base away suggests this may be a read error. The CDR3 nucleotides read TGTGCCAGCAGACTCTCCTACGAGCAGTACTTC. Its protein is CASRLSYEQYF. The rearrangement joins TRBV6-2 or TRBV6-3 to TRBJ2-7; D not certain. The CDR3 covers 11 residues. Germline V gene sequence: CDR1 MNHEY, CDR2 SVGEGT. V was shortened by 6 bases and J by 0 bases, with 3 bases between the two germline ends.

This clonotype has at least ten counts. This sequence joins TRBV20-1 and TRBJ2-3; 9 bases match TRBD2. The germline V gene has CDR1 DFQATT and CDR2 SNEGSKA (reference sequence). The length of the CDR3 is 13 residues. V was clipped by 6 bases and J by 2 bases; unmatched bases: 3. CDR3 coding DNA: TGCAGTGCCAGCGGGGGGACCACAGATACGCAGTATTTT. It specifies CSASGGTTDTQYF.

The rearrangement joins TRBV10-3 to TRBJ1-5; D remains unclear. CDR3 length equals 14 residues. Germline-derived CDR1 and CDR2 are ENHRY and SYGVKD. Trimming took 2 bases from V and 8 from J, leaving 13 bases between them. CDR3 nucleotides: TGTGCCATCAGTGAGCAAGGGTCCCGGGAGCCCCAGCATTTT. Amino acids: CAISEQGSREPQHF.

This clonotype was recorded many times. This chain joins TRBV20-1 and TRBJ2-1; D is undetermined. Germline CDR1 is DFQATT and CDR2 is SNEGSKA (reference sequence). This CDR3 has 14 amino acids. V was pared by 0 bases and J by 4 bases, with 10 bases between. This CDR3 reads CSARDIATYNEQFF. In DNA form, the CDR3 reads TGCAGTGCTAGAGATATTGCGACTTACAATGAGCAGTTCTTC.